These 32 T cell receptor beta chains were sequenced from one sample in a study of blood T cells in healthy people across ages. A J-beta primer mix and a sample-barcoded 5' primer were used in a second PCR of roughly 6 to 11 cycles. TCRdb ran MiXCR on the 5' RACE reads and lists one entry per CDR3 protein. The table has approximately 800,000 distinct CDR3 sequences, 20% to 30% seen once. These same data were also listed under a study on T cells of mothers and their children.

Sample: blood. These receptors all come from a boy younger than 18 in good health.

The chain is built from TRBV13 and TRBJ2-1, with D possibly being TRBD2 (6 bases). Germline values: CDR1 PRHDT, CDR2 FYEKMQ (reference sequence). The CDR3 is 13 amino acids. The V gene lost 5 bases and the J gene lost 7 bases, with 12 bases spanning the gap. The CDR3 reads CASSRGFSNEQFF. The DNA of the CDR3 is TGTGCCAGCAGCCGGGGGTTTTCGAATGAGCAGTTCTTC.

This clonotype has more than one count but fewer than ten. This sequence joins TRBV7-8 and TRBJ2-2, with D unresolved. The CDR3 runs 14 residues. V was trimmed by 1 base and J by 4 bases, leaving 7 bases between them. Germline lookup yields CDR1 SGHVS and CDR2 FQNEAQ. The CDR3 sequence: CASSLGDFTGELFF. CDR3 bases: TGTGCCAGCAGCTTAGGTGACTTCACCGGGGAGCTGTTTTTT.

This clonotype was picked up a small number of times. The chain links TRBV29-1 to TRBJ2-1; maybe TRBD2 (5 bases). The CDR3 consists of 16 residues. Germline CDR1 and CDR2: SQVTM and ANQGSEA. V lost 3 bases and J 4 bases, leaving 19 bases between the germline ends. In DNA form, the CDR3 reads TGCAGCGTTGATGCCCCCTGGAGCGGATTATACAATGAGCAGTTCTTC. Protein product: CSVDAPWSGLYNEQFF.

Here the CDR3 DNA reads TGCAGTGCTAGAGTTTCAGCCGCTTGGGGAAGGGAAAAACTGTTTTTT. Translated: CSARVSAAWGREKLFF. The rearrangement joins TRBV20-1 to TRBJ1-4; no clear D gene. Germline V lookup: CDR1 DFQATT, CDR2 SNEGSKA (reference sequence). V was cut by 1 base and J by 8 bases, with 20 bases left in between. The length of the CDR3 is 16 residues.

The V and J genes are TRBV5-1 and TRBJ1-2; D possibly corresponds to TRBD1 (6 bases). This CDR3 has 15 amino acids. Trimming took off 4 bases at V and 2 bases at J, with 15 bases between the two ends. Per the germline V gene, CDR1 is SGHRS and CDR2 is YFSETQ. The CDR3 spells CASSAARGGNYGYTF. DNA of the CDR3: TGCGCCAGCAGCGCGGCTCGAGGGGGAAACTATGGCTACACCTTC.

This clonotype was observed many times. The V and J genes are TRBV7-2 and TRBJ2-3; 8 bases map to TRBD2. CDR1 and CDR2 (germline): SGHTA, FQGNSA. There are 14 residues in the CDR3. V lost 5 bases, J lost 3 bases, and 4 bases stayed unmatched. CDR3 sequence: CASSPGLVTDTQYF. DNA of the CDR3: TGTGCCAGCAGCCCGGGACTAGTAACAGATACGCAGTATTTT.

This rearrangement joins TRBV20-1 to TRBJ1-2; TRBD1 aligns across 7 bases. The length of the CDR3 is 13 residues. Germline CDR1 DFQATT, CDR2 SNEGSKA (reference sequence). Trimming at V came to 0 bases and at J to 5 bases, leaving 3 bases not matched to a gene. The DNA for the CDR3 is TGCAGTGCTAGAGATGCAGGGGGGTATGGCTACACCTTC. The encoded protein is CSARDAGGYGYTF.

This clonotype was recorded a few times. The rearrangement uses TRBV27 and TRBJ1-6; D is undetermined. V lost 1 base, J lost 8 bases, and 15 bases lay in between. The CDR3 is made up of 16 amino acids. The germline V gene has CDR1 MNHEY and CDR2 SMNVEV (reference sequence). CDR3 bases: TGTGCCAGCAGTTTATACTGGACCCAAAGGGATTCACCCCTCCACTTT. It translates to CASSLYWTQRDSPLHF.

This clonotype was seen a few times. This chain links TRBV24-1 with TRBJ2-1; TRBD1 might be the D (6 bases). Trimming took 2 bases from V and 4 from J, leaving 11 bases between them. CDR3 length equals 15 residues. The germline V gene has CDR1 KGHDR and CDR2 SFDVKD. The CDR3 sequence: CATSDSRQGYNEQFF. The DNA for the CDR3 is TGTGCCACCAGTGATTCCCGCCAGGGGTACAATGAGCAGTTCTTC.

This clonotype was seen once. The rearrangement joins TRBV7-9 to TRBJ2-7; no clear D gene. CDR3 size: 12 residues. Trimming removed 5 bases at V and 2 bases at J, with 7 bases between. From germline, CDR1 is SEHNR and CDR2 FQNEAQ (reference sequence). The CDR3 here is CASSIQPYEQYF. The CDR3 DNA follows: TGTGCCAGCAGCATACAGCCCTACGAGCAGTACTTC.

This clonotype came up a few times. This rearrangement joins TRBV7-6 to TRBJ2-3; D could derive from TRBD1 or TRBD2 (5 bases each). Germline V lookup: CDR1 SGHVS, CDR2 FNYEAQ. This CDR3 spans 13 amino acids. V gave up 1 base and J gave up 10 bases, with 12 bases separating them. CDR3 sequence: CASSLGDGYAQYF. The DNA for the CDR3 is TGTGCCAGCAGCTTAGGGGACGGGTATGCGCAGTATTTT.

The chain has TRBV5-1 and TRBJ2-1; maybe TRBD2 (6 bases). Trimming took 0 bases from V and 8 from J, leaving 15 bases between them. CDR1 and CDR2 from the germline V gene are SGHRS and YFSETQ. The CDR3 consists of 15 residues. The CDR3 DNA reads TGCGCCAGCAGCTTGGTGGAGGGCCGAGGATATGAGCAGTTCTTC. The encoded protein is CASSLVEGRGYEQFF.

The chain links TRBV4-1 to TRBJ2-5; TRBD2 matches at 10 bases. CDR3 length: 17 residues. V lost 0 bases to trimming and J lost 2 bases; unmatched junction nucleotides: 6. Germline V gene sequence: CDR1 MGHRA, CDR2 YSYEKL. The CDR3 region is CASSQDRLAGAQETQYF. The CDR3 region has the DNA TGCGCCAGCAGCCAAGATCGGCTAGCGGGGGCACAAGAGACCCAGTACTTC.

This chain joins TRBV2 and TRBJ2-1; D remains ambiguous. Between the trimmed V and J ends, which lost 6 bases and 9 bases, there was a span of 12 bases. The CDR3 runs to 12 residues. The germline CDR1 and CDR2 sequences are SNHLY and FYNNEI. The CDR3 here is CASSDHSGEQFF. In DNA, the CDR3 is TGTGCCAGCAGCGATCACAGTGGTGAGCAGTTCTTC.

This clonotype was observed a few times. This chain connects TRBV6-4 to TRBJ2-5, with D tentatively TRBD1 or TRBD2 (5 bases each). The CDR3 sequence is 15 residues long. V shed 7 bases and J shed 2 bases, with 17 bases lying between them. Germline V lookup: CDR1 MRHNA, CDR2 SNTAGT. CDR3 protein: CASKVRVGGQETQYF. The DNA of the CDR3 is TGTGCCAGCAAAGTACGAGTTGGGGGTCAAGAGACCCAGTACTTC.

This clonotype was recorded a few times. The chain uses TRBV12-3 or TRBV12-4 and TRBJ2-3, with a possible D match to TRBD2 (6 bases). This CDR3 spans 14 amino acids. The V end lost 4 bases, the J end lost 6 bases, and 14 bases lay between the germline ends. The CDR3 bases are TGTGCCAGCAGTTCGGGAGCATCATCGGATACGCAGTATTTT. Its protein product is CASSSGASSDTQYF.

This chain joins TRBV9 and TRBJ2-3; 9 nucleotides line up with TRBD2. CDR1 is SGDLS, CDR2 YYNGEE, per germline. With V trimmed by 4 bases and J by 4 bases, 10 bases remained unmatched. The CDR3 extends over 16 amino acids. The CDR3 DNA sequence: TGTGCCAGCAGCCTCGGACTAGCGAAGCCCTCAGATACGCAGTATTTT. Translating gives CASSLGLAKPSDTQYF.

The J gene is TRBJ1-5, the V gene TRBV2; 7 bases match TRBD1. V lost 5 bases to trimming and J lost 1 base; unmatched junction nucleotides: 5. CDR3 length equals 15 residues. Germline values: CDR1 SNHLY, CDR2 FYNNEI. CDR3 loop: CASSLGQRSNQPQHF. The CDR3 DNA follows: TGTGCCAGCAGTTTGGGACAGAGGAGCAATCAGCCCCAGCATTTT.

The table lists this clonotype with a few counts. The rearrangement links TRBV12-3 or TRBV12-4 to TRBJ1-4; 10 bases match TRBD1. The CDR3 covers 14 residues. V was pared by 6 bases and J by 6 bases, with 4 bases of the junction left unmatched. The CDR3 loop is CASRKTGGYEKLFF. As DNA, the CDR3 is TGTGCCAGCAGAAAGACAGGGGGCTATGAAAAACTGTTTTTT.

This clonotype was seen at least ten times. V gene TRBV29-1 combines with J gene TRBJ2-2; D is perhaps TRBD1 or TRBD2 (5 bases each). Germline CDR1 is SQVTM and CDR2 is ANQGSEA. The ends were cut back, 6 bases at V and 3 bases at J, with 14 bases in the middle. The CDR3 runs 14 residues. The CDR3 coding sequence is TGCAGCGTGGGGAGCAGGGCGGACACCGGGGAGCTGTTTTTT. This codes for CSVGSRADTGELFF.

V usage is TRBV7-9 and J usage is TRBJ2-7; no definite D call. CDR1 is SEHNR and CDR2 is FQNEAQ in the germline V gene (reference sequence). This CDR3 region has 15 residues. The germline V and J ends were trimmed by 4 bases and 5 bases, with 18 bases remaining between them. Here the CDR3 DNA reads TGTGCCAGCAGCTCCCCCGATGGGTCGTTGAACGAGCAGTACTTC. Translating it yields CASSSPDGSLNEQYF. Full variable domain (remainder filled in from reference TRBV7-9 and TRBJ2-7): DTGVSQNPRHKITKRGQNVTFRCDPISEHNRLYWYRQTLGQGPEFLTYFQNEAQLEKSRLLSDRFSAERPKGSFSTLEIQRTEQGDSAMYLCASSSPDGSLNEQYFGPGTRLTVT.

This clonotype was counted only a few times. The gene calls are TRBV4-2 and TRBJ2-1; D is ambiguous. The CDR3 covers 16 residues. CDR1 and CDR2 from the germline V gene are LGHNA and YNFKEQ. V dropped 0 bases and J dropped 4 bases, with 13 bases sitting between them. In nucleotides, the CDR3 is TGTGCCAGCAGCCAAGATTGGCATAGTCCGTACAATGAGCAGTTCTTC. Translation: CASSQDWHSPYNEQFF.

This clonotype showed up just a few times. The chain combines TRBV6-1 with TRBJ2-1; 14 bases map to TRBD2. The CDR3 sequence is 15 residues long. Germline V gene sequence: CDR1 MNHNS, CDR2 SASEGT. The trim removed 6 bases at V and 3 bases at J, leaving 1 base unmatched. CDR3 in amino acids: CASRGLAGDYNEQFF. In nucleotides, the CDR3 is TGTGCCAGCAGGGGACTAGCGGGGGACTACAATGAGCAGTTCTTC.

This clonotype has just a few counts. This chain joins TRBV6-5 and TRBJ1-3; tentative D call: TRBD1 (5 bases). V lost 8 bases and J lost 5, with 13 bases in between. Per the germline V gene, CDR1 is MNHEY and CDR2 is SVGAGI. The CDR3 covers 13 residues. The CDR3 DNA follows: TGTGCCAGCGGGCAGGGACCTAGAAACACCATATATTTT. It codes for CASGQGPRNTIYF.

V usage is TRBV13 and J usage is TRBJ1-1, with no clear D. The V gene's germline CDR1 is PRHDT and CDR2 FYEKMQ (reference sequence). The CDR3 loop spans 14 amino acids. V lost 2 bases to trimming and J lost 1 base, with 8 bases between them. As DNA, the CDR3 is TGTGCCAGCAGCTTAAATGCGAGGAACACTGAAGCTTTCTTT. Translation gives CASSLNARNTEAFF.

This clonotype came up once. CDR3 sequence: CSGGSSRVTDTQYF. Written as DNA, the CDR3 is TGCAGCGGTGGGTCCTCGCGGGTCACAGATACGCAGTATTTT. This chain uses TRBV29-1 with TRBJ2-3, with D perhaps matching TRBD2 (5 bases). In germline, CDR1 is SQVTM, CDR2 ANQGSEA. Trimming left V 7 bases short and J 2 bases short, with 16 bases between. This CDR3 has 14 amino acids.

CDR3: CASSLDGSFYETQYF. The CDR3 DNA sequence: TGTGCCAGCAGCTTGGACGGGTCCTTTTATGAGACCCAGTACTTC. This chain connects TRBV5-6 to TRBJ2-5; no firm D call. This CDR3 is built from 15 residues. The V and J ends lost 0 bases and 5 bases respectively, with 14 bases between them. Germline-derived CDR1 and CDR2 are SGHDT and YYEEEE.

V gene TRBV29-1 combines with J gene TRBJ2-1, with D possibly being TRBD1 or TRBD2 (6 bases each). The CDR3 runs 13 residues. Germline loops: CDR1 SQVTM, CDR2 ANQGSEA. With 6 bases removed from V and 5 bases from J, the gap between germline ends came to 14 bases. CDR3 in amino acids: CSVGEGGHNEQFF. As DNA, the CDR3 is TGCAGCGTGGGTGAGGGGGGTCACAATGAGCAGTTCTTC.

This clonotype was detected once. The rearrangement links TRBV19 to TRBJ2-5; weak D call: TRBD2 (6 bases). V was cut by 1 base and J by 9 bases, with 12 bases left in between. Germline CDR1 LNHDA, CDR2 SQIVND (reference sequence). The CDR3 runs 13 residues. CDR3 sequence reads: CASSIAGEEAQYF. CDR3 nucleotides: TGTGCCAGTAGTATAGCGGGGGAGGAGGCCCAGTACTTC.

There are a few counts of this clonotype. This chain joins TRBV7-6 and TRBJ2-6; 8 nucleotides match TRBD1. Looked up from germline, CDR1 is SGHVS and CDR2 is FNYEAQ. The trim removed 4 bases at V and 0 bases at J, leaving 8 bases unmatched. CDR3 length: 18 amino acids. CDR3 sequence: CASSSDRVGRSGANVLTF. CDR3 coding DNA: TGTGCCAGCAGCTCGGACAGGGTCGGTCGCTCTGGGGCCAACGTCCTGACTTTC. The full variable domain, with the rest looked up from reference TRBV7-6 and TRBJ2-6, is GAGVSQSPRYKVTKRGQDVALRCDPISGHVSLYWYRQALGQGPEFLTYFNYEAQQDKSGLPNDRFSAERPEGSISTLTIQRTEQRDSAMYRCASSSDRVGRSGANVLTFGAGSRLTVL.

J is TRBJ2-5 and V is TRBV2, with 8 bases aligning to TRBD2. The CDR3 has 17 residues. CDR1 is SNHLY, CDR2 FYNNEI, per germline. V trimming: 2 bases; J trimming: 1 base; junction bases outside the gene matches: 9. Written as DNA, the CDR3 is TGTGCCAGCAGTGAACAAGGTCTAGCGGGCCTCCAAGAGACCCAGTACTTC. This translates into CASSEQGLAGLQETQYF. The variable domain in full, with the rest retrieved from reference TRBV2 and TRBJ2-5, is EPEVTQTPSHQVTQMGQEVILRCVPISNHLYFYWYRQILGQKVEFLVSFYNNEISEKSEIFDDQFSVERPDGSNFTLKIRSTKLEDSAMYFCASSEQGLAGLQETQYFGPGTRLLVL.

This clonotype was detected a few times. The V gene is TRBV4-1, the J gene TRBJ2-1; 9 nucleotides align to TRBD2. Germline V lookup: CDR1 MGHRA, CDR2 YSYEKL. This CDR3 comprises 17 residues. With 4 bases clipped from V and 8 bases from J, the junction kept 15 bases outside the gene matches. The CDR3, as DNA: TGCGCCAGCAGCCGCCGGGGCGGGGGGGCAAGGGTGGATGAGCAGTTCTTC. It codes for CASSRRGGGARVDEQFF.